At least ten counts were recorded for the clone carrying this T cell receptor beta chain. Its specificity is unknown. The data belong to a study of neurological immune-mediated disorders. Regarding the study as a whole: None of the CDR3 amino acid sequences found in expanded clones was shared across subjects. This suggests that the TCR-beta repertoires were private in all groups.

The authors produced cDNA by 5'RACE using 10-nucleotide random UMIs. TCRdb recomputed calls from the 5' RACE reads with MiXCR, one row per CDR3 protein. Of tens of thousands of distinct CDR3 sequences listed, 13% to 15% are singletons. This CDR3 contains 12 residues. Trimming pared 6 bases from V and 3 bases from J, leaving 8 bases between. Germline V gives CDR1 MNHEY, CDR2 SVGAGI. The unsorted libraries originated from 2 million PBMCs kept at -80 C. V gene TRBV6-5 combines with J gene TRBJ1-1; possibly TRBD1 for D (5 bases). The material sequenced was PBMCs. The sequence was collected from a woman aged 50 to 60 in good health. This chain's CDR3 is CASRGRDTEAFF. CDR3 nucleotides: TGTGCCAGCAGGGGGCGGGACACTGAAGCTTTCTTT.